The following is a T cell receptor beta chain sequence with its context. Its antigen is currently unknown. Amplification used 60 Vbeta primers and 13 Jbeta primers. Produced via immunoSEQ multiplex PCR; TCRdb's table is partial and in-frame only. The profile shows about 130,000 clones, about 81% of them singletons. Between the trimmed V and J ends, which lost 7 bases and 0 bases, there was a span of 10 bases. Germline V gene sequence: CDR1 SNHLY, CDR2 FYNNEI. This CDR3 is 14 amino acids long. This record comes from a study of cytomegalovirus exposure and HLA in healthy donors. Study-level information: T cells numbering around 200 million yielded around 120 million unique TCR beta sequences in an earlier analysis. General study findings and limits: Researchers reported from a later analysis that most CMV-associated TCR beta chains appeared HLA-restricted.

These donors counted as nominally healthy when sampled, but unrecorded immune exposures were likely. The sample was PBMCs. The source of this sequence is a woman between 40 and 55 years old in good health and CMV-seropositive. The J gene is TRBJ2-1, the V gene TRBV2, with a possible D match to TRBD2 (5 bases). The CDR3 protein is CASTVSASYNEQFF. The DNA of the CDR3 is TGTGCCAGCACGGTTAGCGCCTCCTACAATGAGCAGTTCTTC.